A single sample is the source of the 27 T cell receptor beta chains below, sequenced in a study of cytomegalovirus exposure and HLA in healthy donors. Researchers ran the PCR with 60 Vbeta and 13 Jbeta primers. The protocol was immunoSEQ multiplex PCR, while the TCRdb copy is restricted to in-frame clones and leaves out a portion. This sample carries 120,000 or so clones, 60% to 85% of them seen once, and the ten largest clones take roughly 6.3%. Sequencing was performed on PBMCs. The receptors shown here come from a woman in her thirties or forties in good health and CMV-seronegative.

To note about this clone: Other DNA sequences in this sample translate to the same CDR3. The V call is TRBV19, the J call TRBJ1-5; D might be TRBD1 (5 bases). Germline V gives CDR1 LNHDA, CDR2 SQIVND (reference sequence). The CDR3 spans 14 residues. Trimming cost V 2 bases and J 0 bases, with 5 bases left between them. The CDR3 nucleotides read TGTGCCAGTAGTATAACAGGTAGCAATCAGCCCCAGCATTTT. Residues: CASSITGSNQPQHF.

The V call is TRBV7-8, the J call TRBJ2-1; D is undetermined. This CDR3 comprises 14 residues. V lost 4 bases and J lost 6, with 13 bases in between. Germline lookup yields CDR1 SGHVS and CDR2 FQNEAQ. The CDR3 DNA reads TGTGCCAGCAGCTCGTCTAGAACCATCAATGAGCAGTTCTTC. This sequence encodes CASSSSRTINEQFF.

V and J are TRBV6-6 and TRBJ1-5; 8 bases are shared with TRBD1. Per germline, CDR1 MNHNY and CDR2 SVGAGI (reference sequence). V trimming: 2 bases; J trimming: 5 bases; junction bases outside the gene matches: 2. The CDR3 is 14 amino acids. The CDR3 region is CASSYGTGDQPQHF. The CDR3 DNA reads TGTGCCAGCAGTTACGGGACAGGCGATCAGCCCCAGCATTTT.

The chain couples TRBV29-1 to TRBJ2-7; possible D gene TRBD1, 6 bases. CDR3 length equals 11 residues. In germline, CDR1 is SQVTM, CDR2 ANQGSEA. V was clipped by 6 bases and J by 3 bases, with 9 bases between them. The CDR3 protein is CSVRDNYEQYF. For the CDR3, the DNA is TGCAGCGTGAGGGACAACTACGAGCAGTACTTC.

The V gene is TRBV27, the J gene TRBJ2-5, with TRBD2 matching 8 bases. The DNA end favors TRBJ2-7, so the J call may be wrong. Germline CDR1 MNHEY, CDR2 SMNVEV (reference sequence). CDR3 length equals 15 residues. For the CDR3, the DNA is TGTGCCAGCAGTTCCCTCTCAGGCGCGGGGGGCGAGCAGTACTTC. Its protein product is CASSSLSGAGGEQYF.

V is TRBV19 and J is TRBJ2-6, with D unresolved. This CDR3 region has 15 residues. The germline CDR1 and CDR2 sequences are LNHDA and SQIVND (reference sequence). The V end lost 5 bases, the J end lost 4 bases, and 12 bases lay between the germline ends. The CDR3 DNA reads as TGTGCCAGTAGTCCCCCGGGTTCGGGGGCCAACGTCCTGACTTTC. The encoded protein is CASSPPGSGANVLTF.

This chain uses TRBV28 with TRBJ2-2, with a possible D match to TRBD1 (7 bases). Trimming removed 3 bases from V and 5 bases from J, with 16 bases in between. The CDR3 is 16 amino acids. Per the germline V gene, CDR1 is MDHEN and CDR2 is SYDVKM. This CDR3 is CASSFRLTGRTGELFF. In DNA, the CDR3 is TGTGCCAGCAGTTTCCGCTTGACAGGGAGGACCGGGGAGCTGTTTTTT. The whole variable domain, remainder taken from reference TRBV28 and TRBJ2-2, is DVKVTQSSRYLVKRTGEKVFLECVQDMDHENMFWYRQDPGLGLRLIYFSYDVKMKEKGDIPEGYSVSREKKERFSLILESASTNQTSMYLCASSFRLTGRTGELFFGEGSRLTVL.

The gene calls are TRBV10-2 and TRBJ1-3, with D perhaps matching TRBD1 (6 bases). The V and J ends lost 3 bases and 1 base respectively, with 16 bases between them. CDR1 is WSHSY and CDR2 is SAAADI in the germline V gene. CDR3 size: 17 residues. The CDR3 reads CASSEFGTSQSGNTIYF. DNA of the CDR3: TGCGCCAGCAGTGAATTCGGGACATCCCAGTCTGGAAACACCATATATTTT.

The chain joins TRBV5-1 to TRBJ2-7, with D perhaps matching TRBD2 (5 bases). Germline V lookup: CDR1 SGHRS, CDR2 YFSETQ. Trimming pared 0 bases from V and 0 bases from J, leaving 13 bases between. This CDR3 is built from 16 residues. This chain's CDR3 is CASSLVIPGSSYEQYF. CDR3 bases: TGCGCCAGCAGCTTGGTGATACCGGGGAGCTCCTACGAGCAGTACTTC.

There are a few counts of this clone. The chain has TRBV4-1 and TRBJ1-1, with a tentative D call TRBD1 (6 bases). V was shortened by 7 bases and J by 1 base, with 7 bases between the two germline ends. The CDR3 consists of 12 residues. Germline V CDR1 and CDR2: MGHRA, YSYEKL. For the CDR3, the DNA is TGCGCCAGCAAACAGGGGAACACTGAAGCTTTCTTT. Translating gives CASKQGNTEAFF.

This chain links TRBV28 with TRBJ1-4; no clear D. V lost 6 bases, J lost 7 bases, and 6 bases lay in between. In germline, CDR1 is MDHEN, CDR2 SYDVKM. CDR3 length: 11 residues. The CDR3 nucleotides read TGTGCCAGCAGGTTTCTTGAAAAACTGTTTTTT. Encoded protein: CASRFLEKLFF.

This chain connects TRBV7-9 to TRBJ1-2, with D tentatively TRBD1 (6 bases). The germline V and J ends were trimmed by 11 bases and 6 bases, with 16 bases remaining between them. In germline, CDR1 is SEHNR, CDR2 FQNEAQ (reference sequence). The CDR3 spans 12 residues. Written as DNA, the CDR3 is TGTGCCTCCAGTGGGGACAACAATGGCTACACCTTC. Its protein product is CASSGDNNGYTF.

J is TRBJ1-1 and V is TRBV19; 8 bases line up with TRBD1. Germline V lookup: CDR1 LNHDA, CDR2 SQIVND (reference sequence). V was clipped by 10 bases and J by 10 bases; unmatched bases: 8. The length of the CDR3 is 11 residues. Here the CDR3 reads CAIGDRGGAFF. The CDR3 DNA sequence: TGTGCCATTGGCGACAGGGGTGGAGCTTTCTTT.

J is TRBJ1-5 and V is TRBV6-1; no reliable D call. The CDR3 spans 15 residues. In germline, CDR1 is MNHNS, CDR2 SASEGT. The germline V and J ends were trimmed by 4 bases and 2 bases, with 12 bases remaining between them. This CDR3 reads CASSAGYVGNQPQHF. The CDR3, as DNA: TGTGCCAGCAGTGCGGGGTACGTGGGCAATCAGCCCCAGCATTTT.

J is TRBJ1-1 and V is TRBV14; tentatively, D is TRBD1 (5 bases). V lost 2 bases and J lost 7, with 17 bases in between. Germline CDR1 is SGHDN and CDR2 is FVKESK. The CDR3 extends over 15 amino acids. The CDR3 DNA is TGTGCCAGCAGCCAATCGTACGACCCAGACAGTGAAGCTTTCTTT. Its translation: CASSQSYDPDSEAFF. Using reference TRBV14 and TRBJ1-1 for the parts outside the CDR3, the full variable domain is EAGVTQFPSHSVIEKGQTVTLRCDPISGHDNLYWYRRVMGKEIKFLLHFVKESKQDESGMPNNRFLAERTGGTYSTLKVQPAELEDSGVYFCASSQSYDPDSEAFFGQGTRLTVV.

The sample holds one count of this clone. The chain combines TRBV7-2 with TRBJ2-5; 8 bases are shared with TRBD2. The J call may be incorrect, as the DNA end agrees better with TRBJ2-7. CDR3 size: 16 residues. The germline V gene encodes CDR1 SGHTA and CDR2 FQGNSA. The CDR3 loop reads CASSLAGLAGSYEQYF. The CDR3 DNA reads as TGTGCCAGCAGCTTAGCTGGGTTAGCGGGATCCTACGAGCAGTACTTC.

V gene TRBV23-1 combines with J gene TRBJ2-3; 9 bases are shared with TRBD1. TRBV23-1 is sorted into the ORF group, with uncertain function. The V gene end was trimmed by 5 bases and the J gene end by 2 bases; junction bases not matched to a gene: 8. The CDR3 contains 16 residues. For the CDR3, the DNA is TGCGCCAGCAGTTCGGGGACAGGGTCCTCCACAGATACGCAGTATTTT. It specifies CASSSGTGSSTDTQYF.

This clone occurred a few times. At one end the junction does not follow the germline gene, possibly because of a read error. The chain combines TRBV7-9 with TRBJ2-7; 7 bases fit TRBD2. From germline, CDR1 is SEHNR and CDR2 FQNEAQ (reference sequence). The CDR3 has 18 residues. The CDR3 DNA is TGTTCCAGCAGCTTCTCGGGGGGAACCGGGACCCAAAAGGCGGAGCAGTACTTC. This translates into CSSSFSGGTGTQKAEQYF.

The chain carries TRBV6-5 and TRBJ2-5; no clear D gene. Germline-derived CDR1 and CDR2 are MNHEY and SVGAGI. V was clipped by 0 bases and J by 5 bases, with 16 bases between them. The CDR3 runs to 16 residues. CDR3 nucleotide sequence: TGTGCCAGCAGTTACTCGCACCAACCCAGGCTTGAGACCCAGTACTTC. Protein: CASSYSHQPRLETQYF.

V and J are TRBV7-2 and TRBJ2-7, with D possibly being TRBD1 (6 bases). CDR3 length equals 14 residues. Trimming took off 5 bases at V and 3 bases at J, with 14 bases between the two ends. Germline-derived CDR1 and CDR2 are SGHTA and FQGNSA. CDR3 protein: CASSLGQINYEQYF. The CDR3 coding sequence is TGTGCCAGCAGCCTAGGACAGATAAACTACGAGCAGTACTTC.

This rearrangement joins TRBV7-9 to TRBJ1-2; 8 bases fit TRBD1. The CDR3 runs 12 residues. V dropped 4 bases and J dropped 7; count of bases not matched to a gene: 2. Germline V gene data show CDR1 as SEHNR and CDR2 as FQNEAQ (reference sequence). This chain's CDR3 is CASSSDRGGYTF. The CDR3 DNA is TGTGCCAGCAGCTCCGACAGGGGTGGCTACACCTTC.

The CDR3 DNA follows: TGTGCCAGCAGCTTCTGGACAGGGGGTGGAAACACCATATATTTT. This translates into CASSFWTGGGNTIYF. This rearrangement joins TRBV7-2 to TRBJ1-3; 10 bases line up with TRBD1. This CDR3 is built from 15 residues. V shed 3 bases, J shed 3 bases, and the junction held 2 bases outside the gene matches. Germline V gene data show CDR1 as SGHTA and CDR2 as FQGNSA.

The chain uses TRBV27 and TRBJ2-1; D is possibly TRBD2 (6 bases). Germline loops: CDR1 MNHEY, CDR2 SMNVEV (reference sequence). This CDR3 is built from 17 residues. Trimming took 6 bases from V and 2 from J, leaving 20 bases between them. CDR3 DNA: TGTGCCAGCAGCCCCCACCCGGAGGGCCCGCCCTACAATGAGCAGTTCTTC. It specifies CASSPHPEGPPYNEQFF.

This clone was seen only a few times. This chain joins TRBV5-1 and TRBJ2-5, with 9 bases matching TRBD2. CDR1 and CDR2 (germline): SGHRS, YFSETQ. This CDR3 contains 15 residues. V dropped 4 bases and J dropped 5; count of bases not matched to a gene: 9. The CDR3 loop is CASSTRGRGLETQYF. CDR3 in DNA: TGCGCCAGCAGCACCCGCGGGAGGGGCTTGGAGACCCAGTACTTC.

The count of this clone is one. The chain has TRBV19 and TRBJ2-7; D might be TRBD2 (5 bases). From germline, CDR1 is LNHDA and CDR2 SQIVND (reference sequence). The CDR3 totals 14 residues. The germline V and J ends were trimmed by 3 bases and 0 bases, with 9 bases remaining between them. CDR3 loop: CASSIRTASYEQYF. CDR3 in DNA: TGTGCCAGTAGTATCCGGACTGCCTCCTACGAGCAGTACTTC. The complete variable domain, with remaining parts taken from reference TRBV19 and TRBJ2-7, reads DGGITQSPKYLFRKEGQNVTLSCEQNLNHDAMYWYRQDPGQGLRLIYYSQIVNDFQKGDIAEGYSVSREKKESFPLTVTSAQKNPTAFYLCASSIRTASYEQYFGPGTRLTVT.

This clone appeared a few times. This chain joins TRBV9 and TRBJ1-1; the D is unclear. The CDR3 consists of 13 residues. In germline, CDR1 is SGDLS, CDR2 YYNGEE. The V end was cut by 0 bases, the J end by 0 bases, with 3 bases between. CDR3 residues: CASSVDMNTEAFF. CDR3 bases: TGTGCCAGCAGCGTAGACATGAACACTGAAGCTTTCTTT.

The CDR3 sequence is CASSSPVDTQYF. Here the CDR3 DNA reads TGTGCCAGCAGTTCCCCAGTAGATACGCAGTATTTT. The V call is TRBV13, the J call TRBJ2-3, with D unresolved. V lost 6 bases to trimming and J lost 5 bases, with 9 bases between them. Per the germline V gene, CDR1 is PRHDT and CDR2 is FYEKMQ (reference sequence). The CDR3 contains 12 residues. The full variable domain, completed using reference TRBV13 and TRBJ2-3, is AAGVIQSPRHLIKEKRETATLKCYPIPRHDTVYWYQQGPGQDPQFLISFYEKMQSDKGSIPDRFSAQQFSDYHSELNMSSLELGDSALYFCASSSPVDTQYFGPGTRLTVL.